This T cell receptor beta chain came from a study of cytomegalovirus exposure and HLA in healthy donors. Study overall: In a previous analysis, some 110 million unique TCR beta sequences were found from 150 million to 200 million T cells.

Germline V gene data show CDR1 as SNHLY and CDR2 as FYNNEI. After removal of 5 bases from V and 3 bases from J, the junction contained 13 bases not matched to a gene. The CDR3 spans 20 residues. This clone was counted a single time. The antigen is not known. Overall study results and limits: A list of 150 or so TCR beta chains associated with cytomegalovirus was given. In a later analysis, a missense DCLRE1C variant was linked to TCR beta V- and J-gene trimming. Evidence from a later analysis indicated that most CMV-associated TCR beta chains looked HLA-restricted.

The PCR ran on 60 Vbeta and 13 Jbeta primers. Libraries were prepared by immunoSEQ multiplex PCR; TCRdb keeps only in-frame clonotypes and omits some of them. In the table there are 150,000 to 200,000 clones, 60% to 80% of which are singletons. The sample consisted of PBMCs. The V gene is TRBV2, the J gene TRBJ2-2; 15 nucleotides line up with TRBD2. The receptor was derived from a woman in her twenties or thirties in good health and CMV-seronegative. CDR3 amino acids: CASSYGTSGGQVLHTGELFF. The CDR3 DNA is TGTGCCAGCAGTTACGGGACTAGCGGGGGGCAAGTACTTCACACCGGGGAGCTGTTTTTT.